Listed below are T cell receptor beta chains from one sample, sequenced in a study of T cells after yellow fever vaccination. TCRdb processed the 5' RACE reads anew with MiXCR; each CDR3 protein has one entry. The sample consists of 450,000 to 600,000 distinct CDR3 sequences, approximately 13% of them appearing once. The sample was PBMCs, taken on the day of the yellow fever booster vaccination. These TCRs come from a man aged 25-40 years who received the YFV17D yellow fever vaccine. CDR3s include the opening cysteine and the closing phenylalanine or tryptophan. A D gene is named only where the DNA matches it firmly. Clone size appears in some rows only: once, few, many, or a class for an expanded clone.

j_gene: TRBJ2-2; abundance: NA; v_gene: TRBV6-5; d_gene: TRBD2; CDR3nt: TGTGCCAGCAGTGTACTAGCGGGAGGGGGGTCCGGGGAGCTGTTTTTT; CDR3aa: CASSVLAGGGSGELFF
j_gene: TRBJ2-2; abundance: NA; v_gene: TRBV3-1; d_gene: NA; CDR3nt: TGTGCCAGCAGAAGAATGGGGAGCACCGGGGAGCTGTTTTTT; CDR3aa: CASRRMGSTGELFF
j_gene: TRBJ2-1; abundance: few; v_gene: TRBV4-3; d_gene: TRBD2; CDR3nt: TGCGCCAGCAGCCAAGGTTATCTGGGACTAGCGGGGTACAATGAGCAGTTCTTC; CDR3aa: CASSQGYLGLAGYNEQFF
j_gene: TRBJ2-3; abundance: NA; v_gene: TRBV5-1; d_gene: NA; CDR3nt: TGCGCCAGCAGCTTCGGGACGGGAGAGGAAGATACGCAGTATTTT; CDR3aa: CASSFGTGEEDTQYF
j_gene: TRBJ2-7; abundance: few; v_gene: TRBV28; d_gene: NA; CDR3nt: TGTGCCAGCCGGACTGCGCTTATGGCCTACGAGCAGTACTTC; CDR3aa: CASRTALMAYEQYF
j_gene: TRBJ1-1; abundance: NA; v_gene: TRBV29-1; d_gene: TRBD1; CDR3nt: TGCAGCGTCCCCAGACAGGGCCGAGAGGTCACTGAAGCTTTCTTT; CDR3aa: CSVPRQGREVTEAFF
j_gene: TRBJ2-1; abundance: few; v_gene: TRBV6-2/TRBV6-3; d_gene: TRBD2; CDR3nt: TGTGCCAGCAGTTACTCGATCCCCCAGCGGGAGGGCCGAAATGAGCAGTTCTTC; CDR3aa: CASSYSIPQREGRNEQFF
j_gene: TRBJ2-7; abundance: few; v_gene: TRBV12-3/TRBV12-4; d_gene: NA; CDR3nt: TGTGCCAGCAGTTTAGGTGATAGATACGAGCAGTACTTC; CDR3aa: CASSLGDRYEQYF
j_gene: TRBJ2-5; abundance: many; v_gene: TRBV28; d_gene: TRBD1; CDR3nt: TGTGCCAGCAGTCCTTACCTCATACGACAGGGCAGGGACCAAGAGACCCAGTACTTC; CDR3aa: CASSPYLIRQGRDQETQYF
j_gene: TRBJ2-5; abundance: NA; v_gene: TRBV28; d_gene: NA; CDR3nt: TGTGCCAGCAGTCCCAACTGGGGGGAGACCCAGTACTTC; CDR3aa: CASSPNWGETQYF
j_gene: TRBJ2-2; abundance: few; v_gene: TRBV4-2; d_gene: NA; CDR3nt: TGTGCCAGCAGCCAAGATAGAGTGGGAGGTTCCACCGGGGAGCTGTTTTTT; CDR3aa: CASSQDRVGGSTGELFF
j_gene: TRBJ2-7; abundance: NA; v_gene: TRBV12-3/TRBV12-4; d_gene: TRBD1; CDR3nt: TGTGCCAGCAGTTACGAGGACAGGAGCGAGCAGTACTTC; CDR3aa: CASSYEDRSEQYF
j_gene: TRBJ2-4; abundance: NA; v_gene: TRBV7-9; d_gene: TRBD1; CDR3nt: TGTGCCAGCAGCTCGACAGGGGTGGGAGACATTCAGTACTTC; CDR3aa: CASSSTGVGDIQYF
j_gene: TRBJ2-3; abundance: few; v_gene: TRBV7-9; d_gene: NA; CDR3nt: TGTGCCAGCAGCCCGTCAAGCCCTCTGCCTCTGGGCTATACGCAGTATTTT; CDR3aa: CASSPSSPLPLGYTQYF
j_gene: TRBJ2-2; abundance: NA; v_gene: TRBV7-2; d_gene: NA; CDR3nt: TGTGCCAGCAGCTTAGGAGTATCAGCGAACACCGGGGAGCTGTTTTTT; CDR3aa: CASSLGVSANTGELFF
j_gene: TRBJ1-1; abundance: NA; v_gene: TRBV6-2/TRBV6-3; d_gene: NA; CDR3nt: TGTGCCAGCAGTTACTCGGGGAGGAGGGAATGGACTGAAGCTTTCTTT; CDR3aa: CASSYSGRREWTEAFF
j_gene: TRBJ2-7; abundance: many; v_gene: TRBV20-1; d_gene: NA; CDR3nt: TGCAGTGCTAGAGTCACAACCAGAAGGGAGCAGTACTTC; CDR3aa: CSARVTTRREQYF
j_gene: TRBJ2-3; abundance: few; v_gene: TRBV18; d_gene: TRBD2; CDR3nt: TGTGCCAGCCGAGAGACTAGCGGGAGGACAGATACGCAGTATTTT; CDR3aa: CASRETSGRTDTQYF
j_gene: TRBJ2-7; abundance: few; v_gene: TRBV25-1; d_gene: NA; CDR3nt: TGTGCCAGCAGCCCGGTAGGGGGGCACTACGAGCAGTACTTC; CDR3aa: CASSPVGGHYEQYF
j_gene: TRBJ2-7; abundance: NA; v_gene: TRBV11-2; d_gene: NA; CDR3nt: TGTGCCAGCAGCCACCCCATGGGAGAGCAGTACTTC; CDR3aa: CASSHPMGEQYF
j_gene: TRBJ2-5; abundance: NA; v_gene: TRBV29-1; d_gene: TRBD1; CDR3nt: TGCAGCGTTGAAGACGGGACAGGCCAGTACTTC; CDR3aa: CSVEDGTGQYF
j_gene: TRBJ2-7; abundance: NA; v_gene: TRBV4-3; d_gene: NA; CDR3nt: TGCGCCAGCAGCCAAGACCGGCAGGGGAGGTACGAGCAGTACTTC; CDR3aa: CASSQDRQGRYEQYF
j_gene: TRBJ2-2; abundance: few; v_gene: TRBV9; d_gene: TRBD2; CDR3nt: TGTGCCAGCAGCGGGACTCTCGGCGGGAGAAACACCGGGGAGCTGTTTTTT; CDR3aa: CASSGTLGGRNTGELFF
j_gene: TRBJ2-7; abundance: few; v_gene: TRBV3-1; d_gene: TRBD2; CDR3nt: TGTGCCAGCAGCCAGTCTGCGGCGGGGGGCTACGAGCAGTACTTC; CDR3aa: CASSQSAAGGYEQYF
j_gene: TRBJ2-1; abundance: NA; v_gene: TRBV19; d_gene: NA; CDR3nt: TGTGCCAGTAGTATAGGGGGACTTTACAATGAGCAGTTCTTC; CDR3aa: CASSIGGLYNEQFF
j_gene: TRBJ2-5; abundance: NA; v_gene: TRBV5-4; d_gene: TRBD2; CDR3nt: TGTGCCAGCACCTCCGGGGGGGGCCAAGAGACCCAGTACTTC; CDR3aa: CASTSGGGQETQYF
j_gene: TRBJ1-4; abundance: NA; v_gene: TRBV2; d_gene: NA; CDR3nt: TGTGCCAGCAGTGAAGGTGAAAAACTGTTTTTT; CDR3aa: CASSEGEKLFF
j_gene: TRBJ1-6; abundance: NA; v_gene: TRBV11-2; d_gene: NA; CDR3nt: TGTGCCAGCAGCTTAGGTCAGGGGAACTCACCCCTCCACTTT; CDR3aa: CASSLGQGNSPLHF
j_gene: TRBJ2-6; abundance: few; v_gene: TRBV20-1; d_gene: NA; CDR3nt: TGCAGTGCTAGAGGGACAGTTACATACCCCTCTGGGGCCAACGTCCTGACTTTC; CDR3aa: CSARGTVTYPSGANVLTF
j_gene: TRBJ2-2; abundance: NA; v_gene: TRBV6-1; d_gene: TRBD1; CDR3nt: TGTGCCAGCAGCGAGGACAGGGGGGACGGGGAGCTGTTTTTT; CDR3aa: CASSEDRGDGELFF
j_gene: TRBJ2-3; abundance: few; v_gene: TRBV18; d_gene: NA; CDR3nt: TGTGCCAGCTCACCTAACCTCGGCACAGATACGCAGTATTTT; CDR3aa: CASSPNLGTDTQYF
j_gene: TRBJ1-1; abundance: few; v_gene: TRBV19; d_gene: NA; CDR3nt: TGTGCCAGTTGGGACACCATGAACACTGAAGCTTTCTTT; CDR3aa: CASWDTMNTEAFF
j_gene: TRBJ2-1; abundance: NA; v_gene: TRBV7-2; d_gene: TRBD1; CDR3nt: TGTGCCAGCAGCACTTCAGGGGGCGCCTACAATGAGCAGTTCTTC; CDR3aa: CASSTSGGAYNEQFF